This T cell receptor (beta chain) is from a study of T cells in Graves' hyperthyroidism and ophthalmopathy. The study, taken as a whole, reports: Classification by a 13 V-J model distinguished ophthalmopathy from stable hyperthyroidism.

This clonotype was counted many times. What it binds is not known. CDR1 is ENHRY, CDR2 SYGVKD, per germline. The CDR3 has 15 amino acids. Trimming pared 7 bases from V and 2 bases from J, leaving 17 bases between. Regions amplified from RNA transcripts were the TCR beta CDR3 regions. First-round RT-PCR targeting the TCR CDR3 was performed with the HTBI primer set. TCRdb re-called the multiplex PCR reads with MiXCR, one entry per CDR3 protein. The table shows fewer than 300,000 distinct CDR3 sequences, with roughly 15% occurring only once. The sequence came from a woman aged 45-65 years with Graves' hyperthyroidism that later progressed to Graves' ophthalmopathy. This chain connects TRBV10-3 to TRBJ1-2; tentatively, D is TRBD1 (5 bases). Sequenced: blood. In nucleotides, the CDR3 is TGTGCCATCATGAACCCCTCGGGGGTGAACTATGGCTACACCTTC. It codes for CAIMNPSGVNYGYTF.